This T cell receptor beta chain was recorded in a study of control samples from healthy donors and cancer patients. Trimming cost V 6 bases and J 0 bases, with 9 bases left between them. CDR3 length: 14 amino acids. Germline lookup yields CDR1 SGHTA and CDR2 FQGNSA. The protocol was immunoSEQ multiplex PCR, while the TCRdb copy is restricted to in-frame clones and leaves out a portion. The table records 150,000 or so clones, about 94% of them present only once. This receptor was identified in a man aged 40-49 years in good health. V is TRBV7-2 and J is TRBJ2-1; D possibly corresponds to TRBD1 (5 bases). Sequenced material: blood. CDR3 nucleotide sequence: TGTGCCAGCAGTCGGACACTCTCCTACAATGAGCAGTTCTTC. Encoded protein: CASSRTLSYNEQFF.